What follows are 26 T cell receptor beta chains derived from one specimen sequenced in a study of radiotherapy plus CTLA-4 blockade in lung cancer. TCRdb's copy holds only in-frame clones and misses some; the assay was immunoSEQ multiplex PCR. The sample shows approximately 50,000 clones, 70% to 75% of them seen only once. This specimen consisted of peripheral blood, obtained from a patient treated with radiotherapy plus ipilimumab. The origin of the receptors is a human donor with non-small cell lung cancer who had a complete response to radiotherapy plus ipilimumab.

V is TRBV6-1 and J is TRBJ2-5, with 10 bases fitting TRBD1. Matching the DNA end better, TRBJ2-7 makes the J call doubtful. This CDR3 spans 15 amino acids. Germline V gene sequence: CDR1 MNHNS, CDR2 SASEGT. This chain's CDR3 is CASSTGQGDRHEQYF. The CDR3 DNA follows: TGTGCCAGCAGCACCGGACAGGGGGATAGGCACGAGCAGTACTTC.

This clone was seen more than once but under ten times. The rearrangement links TRBV4-2 to TRBJ2-2, with a possible D match to TRBD2 (7 bases). In germline, CDR1 is LGHNA, CDR2 YNFKEQ. V was trimmed by 0 bases and J by 5 bases, leaving 16 bases between them. CDR3 length: 17 amino acids. The DNA for the CDR3 is TGTGCCAGCAGCCAAGATAGCGGGCGGGGGCGGACCGGGGAGCTGTTTTTT. The encoded protein is CASSQDSGRGRTGELFF.

V and J are TRBV21-1 and TRBJ1-6; the table's D gene call, TRBD1, was not cross checked with the DNA. TRBV21-1 is a pseudogene. This CDR3 contains 18 residues. In DNA form, the CDR3 reads TGTGCCAGCAGCCGAGCCGGGACAGGGGCCCTCAGGGATTCACCCCTCCACTTT. It codes for CASSRAGTGALRDSPLHF.

The rearrangement joins TRBV9 to TRBJ2-1, with 14 bases fitting TRBD2. V lost 4 bases to trimming and J lost 9 bases; unmatched junction nucleotides: 9. The CDR3 extends over 16 amino acids. Looked up from germline, CDR1 is SGDLS and CDR2 is YYNGEE. DNA of the CDR3: TGTGCCAGCAGCATTTCGGGACTAGCGGGAGTTTCTGAGCAGTTCTTC. Translated, it gives CASSISGLAGVSEQFF.

In this sample, this clone turned up a few times. The gene calls are TRBV7-2 and TRBJ2-1, with TRBD1 as a possible D gene (6 bases). The germline V gene has CDR1 SGHTA and CDR2 FQGNSA. V shed 2 bases and J shed 9 bases, with 14 bases lying between them. The CDR3 extends over 14 amino acids. Here the CDR3 reads CASSLRGIGAEQFF. CDR3 nucleotides: TGTGCCAGCAGCTTAAGGGGGATTGGCGCTGAGCAGTTCTTC.

The chain has TRBV27 and TRBJ2-5, with TRBD2 as a possible D gene (5 bases). Gene TRBJ2-7 matches the end of the DNA better, so the J call may be wrong. Germline values: CDR1 MNHEY, CDR2 SMNVEV (reference sequence). CDR3 size: 15 residues. This CDR3 is CASSARSGSSYEQYF. The CDR3, as DNA: TGTGCCAGCAGTGCCCGGTCGGGGAGCTCCTACGAGCAGTACTTC.

The chain carries TRBV19 and TRBJ2-1, with 12 positions matching TRBD2. V was clipped by 4 bases and J by 8 bases; unmatched bases: 6. Germline lookup yields CDR1 LNHDA and CDR2 SQIVND (reference sequence). The CDR3 loop spans 15 amino acids. Written as DNA, the CDR3 is TGTGCCAGTAGTACACTAGCGGGAGGTACGTATGAGCAGTTCTTC. This gives the protein CASSTLAGGTYEQFF.

This chain joins TRBV7-2 and TRBJ1-1; D is undetermined. V dropped 5 bases and J dropped 2 bases, with 18 bases sitting between them. Germline CDR1 and CDR2: SGHTA and FQGNSA. CDR3 length: 16 residues. CDR3 region: CASSPTATLYNTEAFF. CDR3 bases: TGTGCCAGCAGCCCTACCGCGACACTTTACAACACTGAAGCTTTCTTT. Full variable domain (missing parts from reference TRBV7-2 and TRBJ1-1): GAGVSQSPSNKVTEKGKDVELRCDPISGHTALYWYRQSLGQGLEFLIYFQGNSAPDKSGLPSDRFSAERTGGSVSTLTIQRTQQEDSAVYLCASSPTATLYNTEAFFGQGTRLTVV.

The chain has TRBV30 and TRBJ1-6; no reliable D call. V was clipped by 4 bases and J by 10 bases, with 17 bases between them. The CDR3 length is 14 residues. The germline CDR1 and CDR2 sequences are GTSNPN and SVGIG (reference sequence). The CDR3 is CAWTFEGRKSPLHF. The CDR3 nucleotides are TGTGCCTGGACCTTCGAAGGCAGGAAATCACCCCTCCACTTT.

The CDR3: CASSTGQIQGRELFF. CDR3 DNA: TGCGCCAGCAGCACAGGACAGATTCAAGGCCGGGAGCTGTTTTTT. This chain uses TRBV5-1 with TRBJ2-2; D possibly corresponds to TRBD1 (6 bases). With 4 bases removed from V and 9 bases from J, the gap between germline ends came to 19 bases. The germline gives CDR1 SGHRS, CDR2 YFSETQ. This CDR3 region has 15 residues.

The J gene is TRBJ2-5, the V gene TRBV7-2; 7 nucleotides match TRBD2. V gave up 3 bases and J gave up 5 bases; unmatched junction bases: 9. CDR1 and CDR2 (germline): SGHTA, FQGNSA. The CDR3 extends over 15 amino acids. The CDR3 DNA reads TGTGCCAGCAGCTTTCCCGGGGCTAGCGGTGAGACCCAGTACTTC. Residues: CASSFPGASGETQYF.

The chain combines TRBV5-1 with TRBJ2-2, with D maybe TRBD2 (5 bases). Germline values: CDR1 SGHRS, CDR2 YFSETQ. The CDR3 totals 16 residues. V was trimmed by 2 bases and J by 5 bases, leaving 16 bases between them. CDR3 protein: CASSFIPGYGTGELFF. The CDR3 nucleotides are TGCGCCAGCAGCTTTATTCCGGGGTACGGAACCGGGGAGCTGTTTTTT.

This chain connects TRBV25-1 to TRBJ2-5; D gene ambiguous. V lost 3 bases, J lost 7 bases, and 15 bases lay in between. The CDR3 contains 14 residues. CDR1 and CDR2 from the germline V gene are MGHDK and SYGVNS. This CDR3 reads CASSDRSVVGTQYF. The CDR3 region has the DNA TGTGCCAGCAGTGATAGGAGCGTGGTGGGGACCCAGTACTTC. Using reference TRBV25-1 and TRBJ2-5 for the parts outside the CDR3, the full variable domain is EADIYQTPRYLVIGTGKKITLECSQTMGHDKMYWYQQDPGMELHLIHYSYGVNSTEKGDLSSESTVSRIRTEHFPLTLESARPSHTSQYLCASSDRSVVGTQYFGPGTRLLVL.

This chain links TRBV5-4 with TRBJ2-7; D unresolved. V lost 3 bases to trimming and J lost 1 base, with 5 bases between them. The germline V gene encodes CDR1 SGHNT and CDR2 YYREEE (reference sequence). This CDR3 contains 12 residues. DNA for the CDR3: TGTGCCAGCAGCTCCACATCCTACGAGCAGTACTTC. This gives the protein CASSSTSYEQYF.

This clone was detected once. The chain carries TRBV2 and TRBJ1-2; D may be TRBD1 (6 bases). The germline V and J ends were trimmed by 6 bases and 0 bases, with 11 bases remaining between them. The CDR3 is 14 residues long. Germline CDR1 is SNHLY and CDR2 is FYNNEI. CDR3 DNA sequence: TGTGCCAGCAGGTCGGGGACATCTAACTATGGCTACACCTTC. Translation: CASRSGTSNYGYTF. Combining the CDR3 with reference TRBV2 and TRBJ1-2 gives the whole variable domain EPEVTQTPSHQVTQMGQEVILRCVPISNHLYFYWYRQILGQKVEFLVSFYNNEISEKSEIFDDQFSVERPDGSNFTLKIRSTKLEDSAMYFCASRSGTSNYGYTFGSGTRLTVV.

The rearrangement joins TRBV5-1 to TRBJ1-1; no definite D call. This CDR3 contains 12 residues. V lost 3 bases and J 1 base, leaving 4 bases between the germline ends. The V gene's germline CDR1 is SGHRS and CDR2 YFSETQ. The CDR3 sequence is CASSSGNTEAFF. The CDR3 DNA sequence: TGCGCCAGCAGCTCAGGGAACACTGAAGCTTTCTTT.

The chain joins TRBV6-1 to TRBJ2-7; D remains unclear. Germline V gene data show CDR1 as MNHNS and CDR2 as SASEGT. V was shortened by 5 bases and J by 2 bases, with 4 bases between the two germline ends. The CDR3 runs to 11 residues. Written as DNA, the CDR3 is TGTGCCAGCAGTAGCACCTACGAGCAGTACTTC. Translation gives CASSSTYEQYF.

This clone was detected only a few times. The J gene is TRBJ2-7, the V gene TRBV18, with 10 bases lining up with TRBD2. Unmatched junction bases numbered 8, after V lost 3 bases and J lost 6 bases. Per the germline V gene, CDR1 is KGHSH and CDR2 is LQKENI. The CDR3 has 15 amino acids. The DNA of the CDR3 is TGTGCCAGCTCACCCGGGCTAGCGGGGGTCAGCGAGCAGTACTTC. Residues: CASSPGLAGVSEQYF.

This clone turned up a few times. The chain is built from TRBV5-4 and TRBJ2-1, with 13 nucleotides matching TRBD2. The CDR3 has 15 amino acids. V shed 4 bases, J shed 5 bases, and the junction held 3 bases outside the gene matches. Germline V gives CDR1 SGHNT, CDR2 YYREEE (reference sequence). DNA for the CDR3: TGTGCCAGCAGCCTGGGACTAGCGGGAAACAATGAGCAGTTCTTC. Amino acid sequence: CASSLGLAGNNEQFF.

The chain employs TRBV7-9 and TRBJ2-7; 8 bases agree with TRBD1. J lost 2 bases, V lost 5 bases, and 11 bases had no gene match. CDR3 length equals 16 residues. Germline CDR1 reads SEHNR; CDR2 reads FQNEAQ (reference sequence). CDR3 sequence: CASSDTRDRTTYEQYF. The DNA of the CDR3 is TGTGCCAGCAGCGACACCCGGGACAGGACTACCTACGAGCAGTACTTC.

This clone was seen a single time. V gene TRBV18 combines with J gene TRBJ1-2, with 12 positions matching TRBD1. The V segment lost 3 bases and the J segment 5 bases; nucleotides outside the gene matches: 1. CDR1 is KGHSH, CDR2 LQKENI, per germline. CDR3 length equals 14 residues. The CDR3 DNA reads as TGTGCCAGCTCACCGGGACAGGGGGCATATGGCTACACCTTC. Its translation is CASSPGQGAYGYTF. Variable domain in full (rest from reference TRBV18 and TRBJ1-2): NAGVMQNPRHLVRRRGQEARLRCSPMKGHSHVYWYRQLPEEGLKFMVYLQKENIIDESGMPKERFSAEFPKEGPSILRIQQVVRGDSAAYFCASSPGQGAYGYTFGSGTRLTVV.

This clone was seen a handful of times. The chain links TRBV9 to TRBJ2-7; 7 nucleotides line up with TRBD1. CDR1 and CDR2 (germline): SGDLS, YYNGEE. The V segment lost 3 bases and the J segment 1 base; nucleotides outside the gene matches: 4. The CDR3 totals 14 residues. CDR3 amino acids: CASSAGTVSYEQYF. CDR3 in DNA: TGTGCCAGCAGCGCCGGGACAGTTTCCTACGAGCAGTACTTC.

The chain combines TRBV7-3 with TRBJ2-1, with unresolved D. V gave up 2 bases and J gave up 6 bases, with 8 bases separating them. Germline lookup yields CDR1 SGHTA and CDR2 FQGTGA. This CDR3 is 13 amino acids long. The DNA for the CDR3 is TGTGCCAGCAGCTTATCACATTTCAATGAGCAGTTCTTC. Protein product: CASSLSHFNEQFF.

The rearrangement links TRBV5-5 to TRBJ2-2; 7 nucleotides agree with TRBD1. Germline V gene lookup returns CDR1 SGHKS and CDR2 YYEKEE (reference sequence). Germline trimming cut 0 bases from V and 2 bases from J; bases unmatched to any gene: 7. The CDR3 sequence is 17 residues long. CDR3 in DNA: TGTGCCAGCAGCTTGGAGACAGGGCCTTTTAACACCGGGGAGCTGTTTTTT. Translation: CASSLETGPFNTGELFF.

CDR3 coding DNA: TGTGCCAGCAGGAGGACAGCTAACTATGGCTACACCTTC. This encodes CASRRTANYGYTF. The rearrangement links TRBV28 to TRBJ1-2; tentative D call: TRBD1 (6 bases). Trimming removed 6 bases from V and 0 bases from J, with 8 bases in between. This CDR3 spans 13 amino acids. CDR1 and CDR2 from the germline V gene are MDHEN and SYDVKM.

The chain joins TRBV18 to TRBJ2-5; maybe TRBD2 (5 bases). Germline CDR1 and CDR2: KGHSH and LQKENI. The CDR3 sequence is 12 residues long. The V and J ends lost 8 bases and 4 bases respectively, with 11 bases between them. The CDR3 DNA is TGTGCCAGCACCGGAAGCGGAGAGACCCAGTACTTC. It specifies CASTGSGETQYF.